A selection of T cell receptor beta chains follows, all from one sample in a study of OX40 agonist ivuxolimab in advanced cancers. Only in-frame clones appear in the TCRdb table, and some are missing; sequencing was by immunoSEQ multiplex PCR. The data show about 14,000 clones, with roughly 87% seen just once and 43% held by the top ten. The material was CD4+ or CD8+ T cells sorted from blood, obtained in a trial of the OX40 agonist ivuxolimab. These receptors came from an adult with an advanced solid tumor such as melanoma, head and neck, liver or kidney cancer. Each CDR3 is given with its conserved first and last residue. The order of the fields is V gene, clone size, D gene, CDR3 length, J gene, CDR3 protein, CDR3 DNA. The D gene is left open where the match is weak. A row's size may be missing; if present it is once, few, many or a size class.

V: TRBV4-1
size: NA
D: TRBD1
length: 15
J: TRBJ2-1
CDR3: CASRPPGQGGNEQFF
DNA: TGCGCCAGCAGACCCCCGGGACAGGGGGGCAATGAGCAGTTCTTC

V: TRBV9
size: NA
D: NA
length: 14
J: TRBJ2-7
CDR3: CASSGGDISYEQYF
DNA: TGTGCCAGCAGCGGCGGGGACATCTCCTACGAGCAGTACTTC

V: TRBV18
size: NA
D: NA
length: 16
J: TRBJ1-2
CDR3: CASSLSGFNAGYGYTF
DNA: TGTGCCAGCTCACTATCCGGGTTTAACGCGGGGTATGGCTACACCTTC

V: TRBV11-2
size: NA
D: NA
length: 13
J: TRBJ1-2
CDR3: CASSFPGHHGYTF
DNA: TGTGCCAGCAGCTTTCCGGGACACCATGGCTACACCTTC

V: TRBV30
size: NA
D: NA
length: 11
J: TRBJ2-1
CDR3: CAWSGPNEQFF
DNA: TGTGCCTGGAGTGGGCCCAATGAGCAGTTCTTC

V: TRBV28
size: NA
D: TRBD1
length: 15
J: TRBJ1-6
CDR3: CASSLGGTGGSPLHF
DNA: TGTGCCAGCAGTTTAGGAGGGACAGGGGGTTCACCCCTCCACTTT

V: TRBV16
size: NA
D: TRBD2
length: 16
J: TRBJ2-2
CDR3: CASSHLAGADTGELFF
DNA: TGTGCCAGCAGCCACCTAGCGGGAGCGGACACCGGGGAGCTGTTTTTT

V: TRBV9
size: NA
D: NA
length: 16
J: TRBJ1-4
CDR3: CASSVGVASTNEKLFF
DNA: TGTGCCAGCAGCGTAGGCGTGGCCTCAACTAATGAAAAACTGTTTTTT

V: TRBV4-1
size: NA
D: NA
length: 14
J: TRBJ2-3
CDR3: CASSQDKSIDTQYF
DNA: TGCGCCAGCAGCCAAGATAAAAGCATAGATACGCAGTATTTT

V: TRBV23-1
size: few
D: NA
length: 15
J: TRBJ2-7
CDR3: CASSQHSPRGYEQYF
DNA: TGCGCCAGCAGTCAACACAGCCCAAGGGGTTACGAGCAGTACTTC

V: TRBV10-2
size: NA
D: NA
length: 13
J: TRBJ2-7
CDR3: CASREKLQGEQYF
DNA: TGCGCCAGTAGAGAGAAGTTACAGGGCGAGCAGTACTTC

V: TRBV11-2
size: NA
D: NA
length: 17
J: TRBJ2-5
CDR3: CASSPDREPNIQETQYF
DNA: TGTGCCAGCAGCCCCGACAGAGAACCCAACATCCAAGAGACCCAGTACTTC

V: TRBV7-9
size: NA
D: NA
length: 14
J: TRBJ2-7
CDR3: CASSSGWDSYEQYF
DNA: TGTGCCAGCAGCTCCGGTTGGGACTCCTACGAGCAGTACTTC

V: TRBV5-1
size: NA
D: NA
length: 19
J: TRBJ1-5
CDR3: CASSPTGTDGLYSNQPQHF
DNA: TGCGCCAGCAGCCCGACAGGCACTGACGGGTTGTATAGCAATCAGCCCCAGCATTTT

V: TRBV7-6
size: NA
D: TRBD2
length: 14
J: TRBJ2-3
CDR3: CASSTSELTDTQYF
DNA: TGTGCCAGCAGCACTAGCGAGCTCACAGATACGCAGTATTTT

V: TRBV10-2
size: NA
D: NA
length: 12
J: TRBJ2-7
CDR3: CASSPSSYEQYF
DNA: TGCGCCAGCAGTCCCAGCTCCTACGAGCAGTACTTC

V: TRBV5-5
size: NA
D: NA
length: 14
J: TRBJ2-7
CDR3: CASSLFIADYEQYF
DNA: TGTGCCAGCAGCTTGTTTATCGCGGACTACGAGCAGTACTTC

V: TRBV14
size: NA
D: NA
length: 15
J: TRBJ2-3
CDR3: CASSPRSRATDTQYF
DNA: TGTGCCAGCAGCCCCAGGAGCCGTGCAACAGATACGCAGTATTTT

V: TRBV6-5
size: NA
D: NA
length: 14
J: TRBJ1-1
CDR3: CASKTTGRNTEAFF
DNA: TGTGCCAGCAAAACTACCGGCAGGAACACTGAAGCTTTCTTT

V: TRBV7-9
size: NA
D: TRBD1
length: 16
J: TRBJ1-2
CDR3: CASSTSDRGANYGYTF
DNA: TGTGCCAGCAGCACATCGGACAGGGGAGCTAACTATGGCTACACCTTC

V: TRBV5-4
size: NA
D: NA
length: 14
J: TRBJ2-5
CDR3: CASSVRGFQETQYF
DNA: TGTGCCAGCAGCGTCCGGGGATTTCAAGAGACCCAGTACTTC

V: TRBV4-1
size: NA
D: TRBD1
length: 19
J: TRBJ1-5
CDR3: CASSPVRTGTGYSNQPQHF
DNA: TGCGCCAGCAGCCCTGTTCGAACCGGGACAGGTTATAGCAATCAGCCCCAGCATTTT

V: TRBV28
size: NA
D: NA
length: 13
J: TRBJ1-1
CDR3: CASELSDRTEAFF
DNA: TGTGCCAGCGAGTTAAGCGACAGAACTGAAGCTTTCTTT

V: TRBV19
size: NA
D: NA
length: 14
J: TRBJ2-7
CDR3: CASSMEGQSYEQYF
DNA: TGTGCCAGTAGTATGGAGGGACAGTCCTACGAGCAGTACTTC

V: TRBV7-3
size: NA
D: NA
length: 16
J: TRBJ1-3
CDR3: CASSFGQPGSGNTIYF
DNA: TGTGCCAGCAGCTTCGGACAGCCGGGCTCTGGAAACACCATATATTTT

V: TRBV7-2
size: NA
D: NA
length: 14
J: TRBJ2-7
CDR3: CASSPSSGAYEQYF
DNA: TGTGCCAGCAGCCCCTCCTCGGGCGCCTACGAGCAGTACTTC

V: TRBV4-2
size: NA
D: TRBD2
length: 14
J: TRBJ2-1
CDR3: CASSRASGNYEQFF
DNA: TGTGCCAGCAGCCGGGCTAGCGGGAATTACGAGCAGTTCTTC

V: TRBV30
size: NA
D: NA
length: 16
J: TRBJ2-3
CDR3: CAWSNGYRTTTDTQYF
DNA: TGTGCCTGGAGCAATGGCTACCGAACGACCACAGATACGCAGTATTTT

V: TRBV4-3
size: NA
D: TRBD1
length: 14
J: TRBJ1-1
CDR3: CASSPETGGTEAFF
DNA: TGCGCCAGCAGCCCGGAGACAGGGGGCACTGAAGCTTTCTTT

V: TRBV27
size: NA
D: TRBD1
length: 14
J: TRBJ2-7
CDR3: CASSYSGTVYEQYF
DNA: TGTGCCAGCAGTTATTCCGGGACAGTCTACGAGCAGTACTTC

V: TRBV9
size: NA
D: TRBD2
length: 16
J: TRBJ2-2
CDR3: CASSVARGRAAGELFF
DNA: TGTGCCAGCAGCGTAGCTCGCGGGAGGGCCGCCGGGGAGCTGTTTTTT

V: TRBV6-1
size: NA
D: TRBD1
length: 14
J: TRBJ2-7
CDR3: CASSDKGQPYEQYF
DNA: TGTGCCAGCAGTGATAAGGGACAGCCCTACGAGCAGTACTTC

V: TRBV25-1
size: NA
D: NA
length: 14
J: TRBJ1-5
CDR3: CASSEGRSNQPQHF
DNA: TGTGCCAGCAGTGAAGGCCGTAGCAATCAGCCCCAGCATTTT

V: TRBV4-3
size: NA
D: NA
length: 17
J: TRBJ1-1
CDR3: CASSQDRVGRQNTEAFF
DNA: TGCGCCAGCAGCCAAGATCGGGTTGGGAGACAGAACACTGAAGCTTTCTTT

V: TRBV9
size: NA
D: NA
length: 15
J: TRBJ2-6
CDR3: CASSVGVTGANVLTF
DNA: TGTGCCAGCAGCGTAGGGGTAACTGGGGCCAACGTCCTGACTTTC

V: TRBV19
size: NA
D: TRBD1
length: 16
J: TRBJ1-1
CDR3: CASSYPGQGMNTEAFF
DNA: TGTGCCAGTAGCTACCCGGGACAGGGAATGAACACTGAAGCTTTCTTT

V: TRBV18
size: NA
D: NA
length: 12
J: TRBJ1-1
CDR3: CASSQGPTEAFF
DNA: TGTGCCAGCTCACAGGGGCCAACTGAAGCTTTCTTT

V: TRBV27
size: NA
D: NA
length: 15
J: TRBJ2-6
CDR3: CASSLGSSGANVLTF
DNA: TGTGCCAGCAGTTTAGGCAGCTCTGGGGCCAACGTCCTGACTTTC

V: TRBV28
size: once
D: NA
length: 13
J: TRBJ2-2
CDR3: CASRIQGRGELFF
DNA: TGTGCCAGCAGGATACAGGGTCGCGGGGAGCTGTTTTTT

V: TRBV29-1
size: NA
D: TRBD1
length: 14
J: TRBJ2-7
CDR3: CSVVGDRLANEQYF
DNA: TGCAGCGTTGTAGGGGACAGGCTTGCTAACGAGCAGTACTTC

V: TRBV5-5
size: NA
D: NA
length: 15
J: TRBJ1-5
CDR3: CASSREDISNQPQHF
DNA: TGTGCCAGCAGCCGAGAGGACATTAGCAATCAGCCCCAGCATTTT

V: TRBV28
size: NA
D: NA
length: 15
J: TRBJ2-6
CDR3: CASSNSLGGANVLTF
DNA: TGTGCCAGCAGTAACAGCCTCGGCGGGGCCAACGTCCTGACTTTC

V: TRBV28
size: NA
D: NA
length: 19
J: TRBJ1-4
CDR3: CASSPLGGGVSGANEKLFF
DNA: TGTGCCAGCAGTCCCCTCGGCGGAGGGGTCTCAGGAGCTAATGAAAAACTGTTTTTT

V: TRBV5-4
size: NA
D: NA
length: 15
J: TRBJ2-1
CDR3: CASSFMVSGYNEQFF
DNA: TGTGCCAGCAGCTTTATGGTATCGGGCTACAATGAGCAGTTCTTC

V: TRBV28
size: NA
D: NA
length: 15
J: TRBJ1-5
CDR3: CASSSPSGARQPQHF
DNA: TGTGCCAGCAGTTCCCCATCGGGGGCCCGGCAGCCCCAGCATTTT